This T cell receptor (beta chain) emerged from a study of blood T cell repertoires in COVID-19. Study-wide background: PBMCs, B-cell-depleted T cells, or T cells provided the cDNA or gDNA that made up the material.

Methods used by the authors: Cell counts per sample came from amplifying reference gene primers. Profiled with immunoSEQ multiplex PCR; TCRdb holds only in-frame clones, not every one. The DNA was the basis for D and trimming; V, J and clone size are from that table. The sample shows 160,000 or so clones, 89% of them seen only once. Germline-derived CDR1 and CDR2 are MNHNS and SASEGT. The V end lost 0 bases, the J end lost 11 bases, and 19 bases lay between the germline ends. The CDR3 runs to 15 residues. What was sequenced was peripheral blood. This sequence originates from a man in his fifties or sixties with acute or convalescent COVID-19. The chain employs TRBV6-1 and TRBJ1-2, with D possibly being TRBD1 (6 bases). CDR3 residues: CASSEAGRRTAPYTF. The CDR3 region has the DNA TGTGCCAGCAGTGAAGCTGGAAGGAGGACAGCCCCTTACACCTTC.